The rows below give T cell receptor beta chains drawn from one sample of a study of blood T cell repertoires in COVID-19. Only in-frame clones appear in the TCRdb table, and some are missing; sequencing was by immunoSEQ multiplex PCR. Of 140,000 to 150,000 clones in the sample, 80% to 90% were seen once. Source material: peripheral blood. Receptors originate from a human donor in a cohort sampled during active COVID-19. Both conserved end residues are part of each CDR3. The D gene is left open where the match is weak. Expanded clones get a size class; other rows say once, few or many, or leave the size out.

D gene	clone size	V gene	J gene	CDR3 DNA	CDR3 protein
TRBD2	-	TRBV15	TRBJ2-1	TGTGCCACCAGCTGGGCGGGGGGTCTCAGGAATGAGCAGTTCTTC	CATSWAGGLRNEQFF
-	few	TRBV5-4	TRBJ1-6	TGTGCCAGCAGCTTGGTCGGGAATTCACCCCTCCACTTT	CASSLVGNSPLHF
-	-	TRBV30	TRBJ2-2	TGTGCCTGGAGTCTTTTGACTGGTGGCACCGGGGAGCTGTTTTTT	CAWSLLTGGTGELFF
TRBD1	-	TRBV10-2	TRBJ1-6	TGCGCCAGCAGTGAGTCTTATCCAGGGGGCTTTAGAACTTCACCCCTCCACTTT	CASSESYPGGFRTSPLHF
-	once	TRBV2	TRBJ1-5	TGTGCCAGCAGTGAGGAGGGGAGTGGACAGCCCCAGCATTTT	CASSEEGSGQPQHF
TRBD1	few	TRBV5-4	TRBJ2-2	TGTGCCAGCAGCCCCGGACAGGGAAACACCGGGGAGCTGTTTTTT	CASSPGQGNTGELFF
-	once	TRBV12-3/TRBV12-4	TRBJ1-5	TGTGCCAGCAGTTTAGCCGGGGGACAGCCCCAGCATTTT	CASSLAGGQPQHF
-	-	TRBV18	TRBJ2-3	TGTGCCAGCTCACCGACAGAAAGCACAGATACGCAGTATTTT	CASSPTESTDTQYF
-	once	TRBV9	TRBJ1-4	TGTGCCAGCAGCACAACAGGCGTCGGAAAACTGTTTTTT	CASSTTGVGKLFF
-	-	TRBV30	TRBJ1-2	TGTGCCTGGAGTATGGGGGCGGATGGCTACACCTTC	CAWSMGADGYTF
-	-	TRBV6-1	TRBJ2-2	TGTGCCAGCAGTGAAGTTACGAACACCGGGGAGCTGTTTTTT	CASSEVTNTGELFF
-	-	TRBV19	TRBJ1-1	TGTGCCAGTAGTAGGGCGGGGGGCACTGAAGCTTTCTTT	CASSRAGGTEAFF
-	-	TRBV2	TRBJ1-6	TGTGCCAGCGACCGCATCTGGACTATTAATTCACCCCTCCACTTT	CASDRIWTINSPLHF
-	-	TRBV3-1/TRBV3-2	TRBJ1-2	TGTGCCAGCAGCCAAGATTTGGGACGGGGGGGCACCTTC	CASSQDLGRGGTF
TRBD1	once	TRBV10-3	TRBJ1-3	TGTGCCATCAGTGAAGGGGGCACCTCTGGAAACACCATATATTTT	CAISEGGTSGNTIYF
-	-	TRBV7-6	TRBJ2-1	TGTGCCAGCCTAGCGCGAAGACAGGGAAATAATGAGCAGTTCTTC	CASLARRQGNNEQFF
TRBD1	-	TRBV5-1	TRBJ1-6	TGCGCCAGCAGCTTGGCCGTTGGACAGGGTACTTCACCCCTCCACTTT	CASSLAVGQGTSPLHF
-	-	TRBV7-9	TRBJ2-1	TGTGCCGATGAAGAGAGATTATCCTACAATGAGCAGTTCTTC	CADEERLSYNEQFF